The present TCR beta chain was sequenced within a study of T cell responses to AZD1222 COVID-19 vaccine. This clone was observed a single time. Its antigen remains unidentified. Germline V gene lookup returns CDR1 SGHNT and CDR2 YYREEE (reference sequence). The V gene end was trimmed by 4 bases and the J gene end by 3 bases; junction bases not matched to a gene: 9. The CDR3 extends over 16 amino acids. Study conclusions and caveats: Reports say nearly half of spike-specific TCRs go after unmutated variant regions.

Repertoires were generated with immunoSEQ multiplex PCR, while TCRdb's copy carries only in-frame clones and drops some. The sample records fewer than 200,000 clones, 80% to 90% being singletons. The specimen comprised peripheral blood, sampled 28 days after the second dose of the MenACWY control vaccine. This chain connects TRBV5-4 to TRBJ2-5; 10 bases fit TRBD2. This sequence was found in an adult who received the MenACWY meningococcal vaccine as a control. The CDR3 DNA follows: TGTGCCAGCAGCGGTCGGACTAGCGGAATCAAAGAGACCCAGTACTTC. The encoded protein is CASSGRTSGIKETQYF.